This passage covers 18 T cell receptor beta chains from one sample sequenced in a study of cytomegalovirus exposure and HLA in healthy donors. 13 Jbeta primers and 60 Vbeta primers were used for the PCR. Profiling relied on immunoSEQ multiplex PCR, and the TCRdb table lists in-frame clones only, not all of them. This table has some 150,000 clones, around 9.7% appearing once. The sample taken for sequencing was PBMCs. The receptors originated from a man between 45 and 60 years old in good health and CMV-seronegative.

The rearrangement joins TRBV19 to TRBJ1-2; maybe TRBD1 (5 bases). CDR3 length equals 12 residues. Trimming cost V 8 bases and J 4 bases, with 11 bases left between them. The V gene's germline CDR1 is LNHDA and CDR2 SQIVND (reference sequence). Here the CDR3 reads CASLGGAYGYTF. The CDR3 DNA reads TGTGCCAGTCTCGGTGGGGCCTATGGCTACACCTTC.

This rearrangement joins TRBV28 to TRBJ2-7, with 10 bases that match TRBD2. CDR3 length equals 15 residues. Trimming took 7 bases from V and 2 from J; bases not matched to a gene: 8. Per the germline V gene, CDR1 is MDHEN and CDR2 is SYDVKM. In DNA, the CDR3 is TGTGCCAGCAAAGAAGCGGGAGGGAATCCCTACGAGCAGTACTTC. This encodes CASKEAGGNPYEQYF. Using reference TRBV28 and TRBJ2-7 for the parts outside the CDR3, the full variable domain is DVKVTQSSRYLVKRTGEKVFLECVQDMDHENMFWYRQDPGLGLRLIYFSYDVKMKEKGDIPEGYSVSREKKERFSLILESASTNQTSMYLCASKEAGGNPYEQYFGPGTRLTVT.

In DNA, the CDR3 is TGTGCCAGTAGTATCCCAGGGTCTGGGGCCAACGTCCTGACTTTC. Its protein product is CASSIPGSGANVLTF. The rearrangement links TRBV19 to TRBJ2-6, with D possibly TRBD1 on 5 matching bases. CDR1 LNHDA and CDR2 SQIVND come from the germline V gene (reference sequence). Trimming took off 3 bases at V and 1 base at J, with 7 bases between the two ends. This CDR3 spans 15 amino acids.

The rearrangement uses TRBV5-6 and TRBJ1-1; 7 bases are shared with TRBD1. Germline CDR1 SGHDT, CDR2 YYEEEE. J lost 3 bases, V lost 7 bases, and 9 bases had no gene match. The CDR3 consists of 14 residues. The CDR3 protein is CASRHRGDDTEAFF. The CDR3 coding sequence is TGTGCCAGCCGACACAGGGGAGACGACACTGAAGCTTTCTTT.

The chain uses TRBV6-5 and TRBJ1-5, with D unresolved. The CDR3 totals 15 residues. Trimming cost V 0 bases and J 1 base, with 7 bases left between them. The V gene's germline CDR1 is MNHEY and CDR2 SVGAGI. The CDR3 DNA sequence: TGTGCCAGCAGTTACTCCCATGGCAGCAATCAGCCCCAGCATTTT. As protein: CASSYSHGSNQPQHF.

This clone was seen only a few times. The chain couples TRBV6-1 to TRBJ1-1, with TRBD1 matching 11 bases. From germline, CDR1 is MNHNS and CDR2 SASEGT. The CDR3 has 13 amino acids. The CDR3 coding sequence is TGTGCAAGCCCCGGACAGGGGGCTTCAGAAGCTTTCTTT. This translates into CASPGQGASEAFF.

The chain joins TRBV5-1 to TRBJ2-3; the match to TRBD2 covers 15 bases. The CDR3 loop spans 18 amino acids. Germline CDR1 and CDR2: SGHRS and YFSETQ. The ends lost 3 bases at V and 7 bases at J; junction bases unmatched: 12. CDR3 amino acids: CASSSIPPGTSGGYTQYF. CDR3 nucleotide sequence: TGCGCCAGCAGCTCGATACCCCCCGGGACTAGCGGGGGGTATACGCAGTATTTT.

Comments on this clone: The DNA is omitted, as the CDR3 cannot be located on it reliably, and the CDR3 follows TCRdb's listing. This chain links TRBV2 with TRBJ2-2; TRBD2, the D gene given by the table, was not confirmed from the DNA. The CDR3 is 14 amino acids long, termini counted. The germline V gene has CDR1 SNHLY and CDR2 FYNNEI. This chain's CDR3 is CASSAILRAGELFF.

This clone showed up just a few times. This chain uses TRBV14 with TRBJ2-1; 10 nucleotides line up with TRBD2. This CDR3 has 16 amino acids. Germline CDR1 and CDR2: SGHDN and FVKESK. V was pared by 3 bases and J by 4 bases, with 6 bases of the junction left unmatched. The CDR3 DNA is TGTGCCAGCAGCCAGATGGGGACTAGCGTTTACAATGAGCAGTTCTTC. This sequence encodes CASSQMGTSVYNEQFF. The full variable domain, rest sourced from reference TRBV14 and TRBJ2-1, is EAGVTQFPSHSVIEKGQTVTLRCDPISGHDNLYWYRRVMGKEIKFLLHFVKESKQDESGMPNNRFLAERTGGTYSTLKVQPAELEDSGVYFCASSQMGTSVYNEQFFGPGTRLTVL.

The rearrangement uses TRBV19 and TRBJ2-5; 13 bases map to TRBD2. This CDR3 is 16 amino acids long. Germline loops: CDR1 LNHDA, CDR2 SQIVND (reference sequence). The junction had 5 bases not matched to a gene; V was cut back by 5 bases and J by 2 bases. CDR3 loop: CASSPRTSGGQETQYF. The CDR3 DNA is TGTGCCAGTAGTCCCCGGACTAGCGGGGGACAAGAGACCCAGTACTTC.

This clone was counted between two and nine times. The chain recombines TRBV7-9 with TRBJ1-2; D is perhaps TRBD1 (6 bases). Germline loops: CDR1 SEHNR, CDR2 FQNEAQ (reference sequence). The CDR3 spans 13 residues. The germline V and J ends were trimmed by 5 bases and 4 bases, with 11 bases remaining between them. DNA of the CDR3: TGTGCCAGCAGCGCAGGGGATGGCTATGGCTACACCTTC. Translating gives CASSAGDGYGYTF.

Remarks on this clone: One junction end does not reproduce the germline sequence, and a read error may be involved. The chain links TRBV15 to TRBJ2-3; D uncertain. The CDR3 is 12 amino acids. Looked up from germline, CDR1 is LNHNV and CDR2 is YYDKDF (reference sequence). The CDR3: CATSRVIGSLSF. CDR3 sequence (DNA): TGTGCCACCAGCAGAGTTATCGGGTCCCTTAGTTTT. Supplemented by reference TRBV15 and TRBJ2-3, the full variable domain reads DAMVIQNPRYQVTQFGKPVTLSCSQTLNHNVMYWYQQKSSQAPKLLFHYYDKDFNNEADTPDNFQSRRPNTSFCFLDIRSPGLGDTAMYLCATSRVIGSLSFGPGTRLTVL.

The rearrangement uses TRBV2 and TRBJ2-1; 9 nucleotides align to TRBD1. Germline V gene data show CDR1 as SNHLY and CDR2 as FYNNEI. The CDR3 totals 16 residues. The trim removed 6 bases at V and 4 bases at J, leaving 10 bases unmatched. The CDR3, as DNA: TGTGCCAGCAGCGCCGGGACAGGGCCGATGTACAATGAGCAGTTCTTC. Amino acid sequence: CASSAGTGPMYNEQFF.

The CDR3: CASSLQGGDTGELFF. The CDR3 DNA follows: TGCGCCAGCAGCTTGCAGGGGGGCGACACCGGGGAGCTGTTTTTT. The chain is built from TRBV5-1 and TRBJ2-2; D is perhaps TRBD1 (7 bases). Trimming shortened V by 1 base and J by 3 bases, and 10 bases separated the two germline ends. Per the germline V gene, CDR1 is SGHRS and CDR2 is YFSETQ. The CDR3 is 15 residues long.

The CDR3 sequence is CASSPSSGSMNTEAFF. The CDR3 DNA sequence: TGTGCCAGCTCACCAAGTTCGGGGAGTATGAACACTGAAGCTTTCTTT. The chain joins TRBV18 to TRBJ1-1, with D hard to call. This CDR3 region has 16 residues. V lost 2 bases and J lost 0, with 13 bases in between. Germline V gene data show CDR1 as KGHSH and CDR2 as LQKENI. Together with reference TRBV18 and TRBJ1-1, the CDR3 gives the full variable domain: NAGVMQNPRHLVRRRGQEARLRCSPMKGHSHVYWYRQLPEEGLKFMVYLQKENIIDESGMPKERFSAEFPKEGPSILRIQQVVRGDSAAYFCASSPSSGSMNTEAFFGQGTRLTVV.

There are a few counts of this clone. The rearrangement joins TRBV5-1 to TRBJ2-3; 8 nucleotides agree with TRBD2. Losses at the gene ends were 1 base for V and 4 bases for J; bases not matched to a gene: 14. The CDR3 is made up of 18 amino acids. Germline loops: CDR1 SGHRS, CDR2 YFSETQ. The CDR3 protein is CASSLHGEAGVGADTQYF. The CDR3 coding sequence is TGCGCCAGCAGCTTGCACGGGGAAGCGGGAGTCGGGGCAGATACGCAGTATTTT.

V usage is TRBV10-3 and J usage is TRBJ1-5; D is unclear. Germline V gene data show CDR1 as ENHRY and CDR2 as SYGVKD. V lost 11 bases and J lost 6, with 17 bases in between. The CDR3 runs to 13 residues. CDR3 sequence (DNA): TGTGCCGCGGACCCCGGCGAGGGTCAGCCCCAGCATTTT. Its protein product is CAADPGEGQPQHF.

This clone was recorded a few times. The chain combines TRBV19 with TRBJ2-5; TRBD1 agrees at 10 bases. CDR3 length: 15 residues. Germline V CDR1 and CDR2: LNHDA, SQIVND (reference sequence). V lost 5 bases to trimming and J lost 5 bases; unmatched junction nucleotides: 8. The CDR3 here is CASSLGTGAWETQYF. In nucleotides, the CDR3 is TGTGCCAGTAGTCTCGGGACAGGGGCTTGGGAGACCCAGTACTTC.